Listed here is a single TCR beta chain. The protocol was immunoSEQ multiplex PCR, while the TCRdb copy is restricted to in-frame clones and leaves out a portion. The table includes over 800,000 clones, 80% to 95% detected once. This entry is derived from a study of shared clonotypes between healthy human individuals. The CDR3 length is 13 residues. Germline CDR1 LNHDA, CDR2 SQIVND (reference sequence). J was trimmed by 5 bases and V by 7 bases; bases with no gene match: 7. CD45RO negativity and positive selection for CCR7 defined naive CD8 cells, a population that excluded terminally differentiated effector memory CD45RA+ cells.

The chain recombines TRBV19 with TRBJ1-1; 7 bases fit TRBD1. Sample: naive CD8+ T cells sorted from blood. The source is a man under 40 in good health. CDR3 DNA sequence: TGTGCCAGTATCCACAGGGGTGGAACTGAAGCTTTCTTT. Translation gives CASIHRGGTEAFF.